The rows below give T cell receptor beta chains drawn from one sample of a study of blood T cell repertoires in COVID-19. Clones were sequenced by immunoSEQ multiplex PCR, and TCRdb holds only the in-frame ones, with some missing. The table has roughly 50,000 clones, just over 85% seen once; the top ten hold 14%. The material sequenced was peripheral blood. The receptors originated from a man in his 70s with acute or convalescent COVID-19. Each CDR3 is given with its conserved first and last residue. Fields, in order: V gene, CDR3 length, J gene, D gene, CDR3 protein. The D gene is left open where the match is weak.

>TRBV6-5|14|TRBJ1-1|.
CASSWGRYYAEAFF
>TRBV7-9|13|TRBJ2-2|.
CATRTGNTGELFF
>TRBV11-2|14|TRBJ2-1|.
CASGPRAFYNEQFF
>TRBV5-1|16|TRBJ2-1|TRBD2
CASSPTGTSGINEQFF
>TRBV5-1|13|TRBJ2-2|TRBD1
CASSIQGSGELFF
>TRBV3-1/TRBV3-2|14|TRBJ2-5|.
CASSQVATTETQYF
>TRBV6-4|14|TRBJ2-5|.
CASSDTFPAGPLYF
>TRBV29-1|13|TRBJ1-5|.
CSVGQQYNQPQHF
>TRBV9|17|TRBJ2-6|TRBD2
CASSVGSGSSGANVLTF
>TRBV10-3|14|TRBJ1-5|.
CAISESQINQPQHF
>TRBV7-9|14|TRBJ2-7|TRBD2
CASSFGTSTLEQYF
>TRBV25-1|13|TRBJ2-2|.
CASRESLMGELFF
>TRBV7-2|14|TRBJ2-4|TRBD1
CASTHRDRVNIQYF
>TRBV7-2|17|TRBJ2-1|TRBD2
CASSLTSGRGFYNEQFF
>TRBV5-6|11|TRBJ2-1|.
CASSFRYEQFF